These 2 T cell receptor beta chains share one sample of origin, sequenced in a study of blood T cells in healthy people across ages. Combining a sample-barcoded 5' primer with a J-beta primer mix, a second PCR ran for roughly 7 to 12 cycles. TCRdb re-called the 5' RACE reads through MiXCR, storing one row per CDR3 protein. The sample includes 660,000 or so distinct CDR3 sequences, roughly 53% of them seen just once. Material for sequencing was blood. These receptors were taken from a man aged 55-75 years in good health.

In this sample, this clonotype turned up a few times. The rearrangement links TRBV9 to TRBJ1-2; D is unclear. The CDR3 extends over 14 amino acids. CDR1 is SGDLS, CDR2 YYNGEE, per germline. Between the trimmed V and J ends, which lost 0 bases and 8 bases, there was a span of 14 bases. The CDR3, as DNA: TGTGCCAGCAGCGTAGACGGAAGGGCCGGCGGCTACACCTTC. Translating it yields CASSVDGRAGGYTF.

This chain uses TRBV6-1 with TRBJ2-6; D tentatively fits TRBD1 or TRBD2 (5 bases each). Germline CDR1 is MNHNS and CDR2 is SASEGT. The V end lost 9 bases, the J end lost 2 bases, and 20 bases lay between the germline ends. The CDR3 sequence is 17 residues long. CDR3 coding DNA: TGTGCCAGTAGTCCTCAGGGACGGGGTCCTGGGGCCAACGTCCTGACTTTC. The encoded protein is CASSPQGRGPGANVLTF.